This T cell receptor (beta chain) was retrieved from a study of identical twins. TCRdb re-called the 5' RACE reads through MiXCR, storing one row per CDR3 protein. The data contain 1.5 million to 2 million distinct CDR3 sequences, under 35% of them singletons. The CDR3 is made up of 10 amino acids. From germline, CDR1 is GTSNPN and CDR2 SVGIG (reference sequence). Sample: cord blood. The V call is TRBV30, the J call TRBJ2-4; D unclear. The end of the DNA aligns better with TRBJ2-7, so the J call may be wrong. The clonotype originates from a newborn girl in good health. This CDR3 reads CAWSGAEQYF. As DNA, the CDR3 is TGTGCCTGGAGTGGAGCCGAGCAGTACTTC.